This T cell receptor beta chain was recovered during a study of shared clonotypes between healthy human individuals. Produced via immunoSEQ multiplex PCR; TCRdb's table is partial and in-frame only. The data show 2 million to 3 million clones, with about 92% seen just once and roughly 0.13% held by the top ten. Germline values: CDR1 MNHEY, CDR2 SVGAGI. V was shortened by 8 bases and J by 3 bases, with 14 bases between the two germline ends. The CDR3 loop spans 13 amino acids. V gene TRBV6-5 combines with J gene TRBJ2-7, with D uncertain. This clonotype originated in a man between 18 and 29 years old in good health. The sample taken for sequencing was naive CD4+ T cells sorted from blood. Subset denoted: CD45RA+ positively selected. In nucleotides, the CDR3 is TGTGCCAGCCGCGCGTACCTGAACTACGAGCAGTACTTC. The encoded protein is CASRAYLNYEQYF.